This T cell receptor beta chain was captured in a study of T cell changes during pregnancy in multiple sclerosis (dated by TCRdb to the late 2010s). As for the study more broadly: Changes in the T cell repertoire over the course of pregnancy were examined in this study in women with multiple sclerosis.

With regard to this clone: The specificity of this receptor is unknown. No qualities accompany the bases; no much larger clone lies one base away.

The CDR3 numbers 13 residues from cysteine through phenylalanine. The only DNA kept is the CDR3, 39 bases in frame from the first base. The germline V gene gives CDR1 as MRHNA and CDR2 as SNTAGT. V sheds 4 bases and J sheds 5 bases, leaving 11 bases between their ends. The library relied on the immunoSEQ multiplex PCR assay. TCRdb limited this immuneACCESS table to in-frame rearrangements with V and J called. A share of clones is missing; checked studies link under half to unresolved V genes, and the rest is unexplained. Present in this sample are some 77,000 clones, around 94% of which were seen just once. Of the sample, over 2% falls within the top ten clones.

The V and J genes are TRBV6-4 and TRBJ1-1; no D gene can be assigned with confidence. The sequence was collected from a female donor in good health, enrolled as a control in a pregnancy study. Sequencing used peripheral blood, obtained in the second trimester of pregnancy. CDR3 protein: CASSVEAGTEAFF. The sequence in DNA is TGTGCCAGCAGTGTAGAGGCGGGGACTGAAGCTTTCTTT.